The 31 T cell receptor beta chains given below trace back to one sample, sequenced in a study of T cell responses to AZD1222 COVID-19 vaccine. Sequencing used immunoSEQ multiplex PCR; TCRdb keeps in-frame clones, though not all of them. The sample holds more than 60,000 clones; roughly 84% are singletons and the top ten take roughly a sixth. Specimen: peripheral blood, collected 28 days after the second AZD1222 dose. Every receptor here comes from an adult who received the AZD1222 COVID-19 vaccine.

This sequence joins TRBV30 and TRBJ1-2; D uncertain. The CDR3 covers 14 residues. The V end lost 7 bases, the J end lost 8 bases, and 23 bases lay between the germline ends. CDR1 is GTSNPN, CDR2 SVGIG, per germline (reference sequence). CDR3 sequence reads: CAFSNILGAGGYTF. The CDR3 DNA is TGTGCCTTCTCGAACATTCTGGGAGCGGGAGGCTACACCTTC.

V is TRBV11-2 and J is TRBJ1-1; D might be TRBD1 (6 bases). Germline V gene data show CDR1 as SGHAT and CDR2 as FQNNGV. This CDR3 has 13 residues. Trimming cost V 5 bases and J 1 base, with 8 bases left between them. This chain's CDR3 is CASSRTANTEAFF. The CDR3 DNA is TGTGCCAGCAGCCGGACAGCGAACACTGAAGCTTTCTTT. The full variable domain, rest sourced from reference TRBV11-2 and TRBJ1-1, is EAGVAQSPRYKIIEKRQSVAFWCNPISGHATLYWYQQILGQGPKLLIQFQNNGVVDDSQLPKDRFSAERLKGVDSTLKIQPAKLEDSAVYLCASSRTANTEAFFGQGTRLTVV.

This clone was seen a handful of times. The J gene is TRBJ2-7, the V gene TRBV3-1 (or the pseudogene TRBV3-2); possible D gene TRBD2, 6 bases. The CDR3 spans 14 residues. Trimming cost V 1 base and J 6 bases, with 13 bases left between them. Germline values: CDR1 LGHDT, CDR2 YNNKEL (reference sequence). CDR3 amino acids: CASSQAGGEIEQYF. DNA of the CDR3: TGTGCCAGCAGCCAAGCAGGAGGGGAAATCGAGCAGTACTTC.

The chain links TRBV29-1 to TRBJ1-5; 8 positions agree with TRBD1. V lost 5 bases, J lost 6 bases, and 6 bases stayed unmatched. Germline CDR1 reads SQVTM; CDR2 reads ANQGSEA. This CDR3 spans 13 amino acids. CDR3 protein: CSVRTGFSQPQHF. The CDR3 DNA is TGCAGCGTTCGGACAGGGTTTAGTCAGCCCCAGCATTTT. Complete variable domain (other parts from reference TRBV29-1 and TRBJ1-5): SAVISQKPSRDICQRGTSLTIQCQVDSQVTMMFWYRQQPGQSLTLIATANQGSEATYESGFVIDKFPISRPNLTFSTLTVSNMSPEDSSIYLCSVRTGFSQPQHFGDGTRLSIL.

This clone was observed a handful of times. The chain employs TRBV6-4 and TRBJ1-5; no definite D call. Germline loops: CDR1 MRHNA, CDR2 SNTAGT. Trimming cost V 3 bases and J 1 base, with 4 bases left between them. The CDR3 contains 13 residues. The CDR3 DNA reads TGTGCCAGCAGTGAGGGGAGCAATCAGCCCCAGCATTTT. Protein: CASSEGSNQPQHF.

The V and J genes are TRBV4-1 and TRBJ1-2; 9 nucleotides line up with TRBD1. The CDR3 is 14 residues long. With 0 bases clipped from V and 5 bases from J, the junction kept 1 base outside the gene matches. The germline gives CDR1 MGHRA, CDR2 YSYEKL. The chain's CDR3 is CASSQEGQGYGYTF. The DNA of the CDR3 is TGCGCCAGCAGCCAAGAGGGACAGGGTTATGGCTACACCTTC.

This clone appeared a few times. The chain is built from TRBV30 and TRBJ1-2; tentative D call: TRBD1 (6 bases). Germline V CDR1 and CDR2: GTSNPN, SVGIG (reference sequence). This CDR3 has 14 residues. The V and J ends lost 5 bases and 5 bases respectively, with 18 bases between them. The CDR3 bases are TGTGCCTGGGAAAAAGCGGGACACCTTTATGGCTACACCTTC. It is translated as CAWEKAGHLYGYTF.

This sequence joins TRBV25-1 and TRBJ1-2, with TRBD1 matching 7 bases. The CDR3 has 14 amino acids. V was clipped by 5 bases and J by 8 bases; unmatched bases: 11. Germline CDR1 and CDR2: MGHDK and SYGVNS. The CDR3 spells CASSPQAQGGGYTF. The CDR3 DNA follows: TGTGCCAGCAGTCCCCAAGCCCAGGGGGGCGGCTACACCTTC.

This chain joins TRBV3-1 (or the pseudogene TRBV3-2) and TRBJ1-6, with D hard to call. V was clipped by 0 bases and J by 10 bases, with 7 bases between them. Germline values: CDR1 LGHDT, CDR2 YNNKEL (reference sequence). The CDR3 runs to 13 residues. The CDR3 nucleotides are TGTGCCAGCAGCCAAGATCAATCCTCACCCCTCCACTTT. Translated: CASSQDQSSPLHF.

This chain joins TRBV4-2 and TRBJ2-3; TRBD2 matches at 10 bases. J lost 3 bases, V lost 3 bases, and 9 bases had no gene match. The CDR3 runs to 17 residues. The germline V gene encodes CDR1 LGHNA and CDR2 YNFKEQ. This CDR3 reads CASSQWFIAGGTDTQYF. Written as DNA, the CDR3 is TGTGCCAGCAGCCAGTGGTTTATAGCGGGGGGTACAGATACGCAGTATTTT.

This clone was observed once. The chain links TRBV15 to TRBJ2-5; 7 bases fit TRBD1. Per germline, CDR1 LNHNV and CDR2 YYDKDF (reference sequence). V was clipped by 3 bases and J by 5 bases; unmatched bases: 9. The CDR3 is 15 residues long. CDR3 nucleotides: TGTGCCACCAGCAGCCCGACAGGGATCGTGGAGACCCAGTACTTC. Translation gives CATSSPTGIVETQYF.

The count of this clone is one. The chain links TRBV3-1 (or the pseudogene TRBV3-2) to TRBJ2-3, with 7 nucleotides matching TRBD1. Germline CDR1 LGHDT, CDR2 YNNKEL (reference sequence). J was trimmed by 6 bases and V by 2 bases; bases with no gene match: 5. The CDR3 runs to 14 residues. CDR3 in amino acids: CASSQLTGSDTQYF. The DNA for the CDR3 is TGTGCCAGCAGCCAACTGACAGGGTCGGATACGCAGTATTTT.

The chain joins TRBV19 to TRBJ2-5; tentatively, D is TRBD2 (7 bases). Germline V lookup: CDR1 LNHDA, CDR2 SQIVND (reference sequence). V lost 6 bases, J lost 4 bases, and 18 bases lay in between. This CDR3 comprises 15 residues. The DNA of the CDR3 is TGTGCCAGTAGCGCCTCCCCGGGGGGCCGAGAGACCCAGTACTTC. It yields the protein CASSASPGGRETQYF.

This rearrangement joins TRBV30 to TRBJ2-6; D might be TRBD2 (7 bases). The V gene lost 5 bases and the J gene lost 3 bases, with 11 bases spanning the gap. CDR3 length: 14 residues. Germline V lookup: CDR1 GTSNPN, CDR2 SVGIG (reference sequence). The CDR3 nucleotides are TGTGCCTGGCGGGGGGCTGGTGGGGCCAACGTCCTGACTTTC. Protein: CAWRGAGGANVLTF. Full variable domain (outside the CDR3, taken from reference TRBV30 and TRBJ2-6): SQTIHQWPATLVQPVGSPLSLECTVEGTSNPNLYWYRQAAGRGLQLLFYSVGIGQISSEVPQNLSASRPQDRQFILSSKKLLLSDSGFYLCAWRGAGGANVLTFGAGSRLTVL.

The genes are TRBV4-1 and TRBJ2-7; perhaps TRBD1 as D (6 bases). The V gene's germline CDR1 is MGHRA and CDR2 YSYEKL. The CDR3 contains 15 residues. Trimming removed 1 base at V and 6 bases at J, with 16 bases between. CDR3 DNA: TGCGCCAGCAGCCAAGGAAACAGGGCCACGGGCGAGCAGTACTTC. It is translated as CASSQGNRATGEQYF.

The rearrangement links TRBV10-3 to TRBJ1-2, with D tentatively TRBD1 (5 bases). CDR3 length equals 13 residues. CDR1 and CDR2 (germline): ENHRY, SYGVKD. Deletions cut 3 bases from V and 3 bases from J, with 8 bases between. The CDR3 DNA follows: TGTGCCATCAGTGACAGGGTGGACTATGGCTACACCTTC. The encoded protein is CAISDRVDYGYTF.

CDR3 sequence (DNA): TGTGCCAGCAGTGCCAGGGGTATCGGGGCTTTCTTT. Translation: CASSARGIGAFF. V is TRBV2 and J is TRBJ1-1; D might be TRBD1 (6 bases). Trimming stripped 4 bases from V and 11 bases from J, with 14 bases between. Germline V gives CDR1 SNHLY, CDR2 FYNNEI. The CDR3 is 12 amino acids.

The CDR3 region has the DNA TGTGCCAGTAGTATGGGACACAGGAGCTCCTACGAGCAGTACTTC. This codes for CASSMGHRSSYEQYF. This chain joins TRBV19 and TRBJ2-7; weak D call: TRBD1 (6 bases). The V and J ends lost 3 bases and 0 bases respectively, with 12 bases between them. Germline CDR1 is LNHDA and CDR2 is SQIVND (reference sequence). This CDR3 is 15 amino acids long.

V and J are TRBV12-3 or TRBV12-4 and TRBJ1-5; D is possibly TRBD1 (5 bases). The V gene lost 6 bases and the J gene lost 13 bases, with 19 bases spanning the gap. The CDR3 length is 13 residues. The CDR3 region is CASSSTGGGDQHF. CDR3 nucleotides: TGTGCCAGCAGCTCGACTGGGGGTGGGGATCAGCATTTT.

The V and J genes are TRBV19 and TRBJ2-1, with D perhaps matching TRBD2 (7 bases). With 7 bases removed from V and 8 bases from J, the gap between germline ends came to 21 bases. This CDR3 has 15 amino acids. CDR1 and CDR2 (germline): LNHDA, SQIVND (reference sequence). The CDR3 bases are TGTGCCAGTATGGACGTGCGCGGGGGCTTTTATGAGCAGTTCTTC. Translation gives CASMDVRGGFYEQFF.

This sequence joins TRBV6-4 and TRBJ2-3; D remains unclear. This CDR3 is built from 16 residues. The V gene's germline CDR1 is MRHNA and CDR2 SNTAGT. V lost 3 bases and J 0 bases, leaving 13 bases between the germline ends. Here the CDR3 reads CASSEFSTTSTDTQYF. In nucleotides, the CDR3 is TGTGCCAGCAGTGAGTTCTCTACGACTAGCACAGATACGCAGTATTTT.

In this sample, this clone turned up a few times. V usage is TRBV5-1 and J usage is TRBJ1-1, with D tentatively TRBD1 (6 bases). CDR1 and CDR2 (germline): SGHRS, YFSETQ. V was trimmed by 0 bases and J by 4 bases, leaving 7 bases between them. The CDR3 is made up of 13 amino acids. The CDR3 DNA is TGCGCCAGCAGCTTGGAGGGGGGCACTGAAGCTTTCTTT. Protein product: CASSLEGGTEAFF.

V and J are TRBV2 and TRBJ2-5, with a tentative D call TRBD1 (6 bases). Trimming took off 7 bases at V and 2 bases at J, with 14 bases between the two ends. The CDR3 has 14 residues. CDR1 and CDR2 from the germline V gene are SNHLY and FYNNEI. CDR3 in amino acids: CASKQGSVQETQYF. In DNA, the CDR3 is TGTGCCAGCAAACAGGGATCCGTACAAGAGACCCAGTACTTC.

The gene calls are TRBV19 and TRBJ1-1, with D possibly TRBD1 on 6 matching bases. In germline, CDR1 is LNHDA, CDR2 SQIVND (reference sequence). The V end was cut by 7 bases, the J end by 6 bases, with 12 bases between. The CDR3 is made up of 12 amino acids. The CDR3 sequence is CASTPGGPEAFF. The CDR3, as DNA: TGTGCCAGTACCCCGGGGGGCCCTGAAGCTTTCTTT.

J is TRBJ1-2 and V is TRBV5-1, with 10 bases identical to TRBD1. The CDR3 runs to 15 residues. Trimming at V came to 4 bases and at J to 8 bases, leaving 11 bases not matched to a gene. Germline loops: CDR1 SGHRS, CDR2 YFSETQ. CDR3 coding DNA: TGCGCCAGCAGCGGACCCGGGACAGGGGCAGACGGCTACACCTTC. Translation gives CASSGPGTGADGYTF.

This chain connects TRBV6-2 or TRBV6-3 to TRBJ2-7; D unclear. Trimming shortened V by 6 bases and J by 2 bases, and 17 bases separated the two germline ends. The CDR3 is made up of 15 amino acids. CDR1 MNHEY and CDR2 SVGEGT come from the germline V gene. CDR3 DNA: TGTGCCAGCAGCCTGGGCGACTGGCGCACCTACGAGCAGTACTTC. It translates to CASSLGDWRTYEQYF.

The DNA of the CDR3 is TGTGCCAGCAGGCAGACAGGGTTTAGTCCGTACTTC. It codes for CASRQTGFSPYF. The chain employs TRBV28 and TRBJ2-7; TRBD1 aligns across 7 bases. The ends lost 6 bases at V and 12 bases at J; junction bases unmatched: 11. This CDR3 has 12 residues. Germline values: CDR1 MDHEN, CDR2 SYDVKM.

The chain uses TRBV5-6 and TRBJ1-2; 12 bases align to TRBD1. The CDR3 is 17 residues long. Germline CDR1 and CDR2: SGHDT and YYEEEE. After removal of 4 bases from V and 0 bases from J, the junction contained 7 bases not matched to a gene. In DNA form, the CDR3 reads TGTGCCAGCAGCCCAGGGACAGGGGGCTTTCCTAACTATGGCTACACCTTC. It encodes CASSPGTGGFPNYGYTF.

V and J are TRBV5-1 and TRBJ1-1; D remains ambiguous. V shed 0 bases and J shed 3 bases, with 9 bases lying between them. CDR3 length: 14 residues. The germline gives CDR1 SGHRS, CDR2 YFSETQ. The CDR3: CASSLAIQDTEAFF. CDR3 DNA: TGCGCCAGCAGCTTGGCTATCCAGGACACTGAAGCTTTCTTT.

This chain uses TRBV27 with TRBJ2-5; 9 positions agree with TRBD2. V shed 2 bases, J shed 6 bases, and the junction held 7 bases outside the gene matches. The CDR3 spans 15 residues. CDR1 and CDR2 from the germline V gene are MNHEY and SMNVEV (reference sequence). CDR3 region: CASSLASGGPQTQYF. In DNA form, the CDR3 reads TGTGCCAGCAGTTTAGCCAGCGGGGGGCCGCAGACCCAGTACTTC.

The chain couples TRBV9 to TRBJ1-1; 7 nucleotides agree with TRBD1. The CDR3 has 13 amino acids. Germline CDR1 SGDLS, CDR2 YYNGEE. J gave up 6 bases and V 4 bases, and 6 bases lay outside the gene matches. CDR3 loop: CASSPRQGAEAFF. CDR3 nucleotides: TGTGCCAGCAGCCCCCGGCAGGGGGCTGAAGCTTTCTTT.